Detailed here is one T cell receptor beta chain. It lacks a known antigen. No much larger clonotype is one base removed from it; base qualities were not supplied. The CDR3 goes from the cysteine to the phenylalanine over 15 residues. Only CDR3 DNA is held: 45 bases, read in frame from base 1. In the germline V gene, CDR1 corresponds to MNHNS and CDR2 to SASEGT. V is cut by 1 base and J by 1 base, and the space between the germline ends is 8 bases. Participants in the prospective study were aged roughly 18 to 89 years, lived in more than 20 United States geographic areas, and enrolled through a virtual design. In the prospective study, cohorts were assigned on the basis of participant-reported clinical history obtained from a screening survey and a study questionnaire. Recovered participants in ImmuneRACE Cohort 3 were defined as having two consecutive negative NP/OP PCR tests, clearance from a healthcare professional, or resolution of symptoms. Mobile phlebotomists in the prospective study collected whole blood, serum and a nasopharyngeal or oropharyngeal swab from every participant. Participants in the prospective study had the option to provide additional blood draws and questionnaires over a roughly 2-month period. Prospective study blood samples were shipped either frozen or at room temperature before DNA extraction.

This record comes from a study of blood T cell repertoires in COVID-19 (dated by TCRdb to the early 2020s). For context, the study as a whole: Samples from collaborators originated in the United States, Italy and Spain and spanned both the acute and convalescent phases of COVID-19. The material from the prospective study consisted of cDNA or gDNA derived from T cells, B-cell-depleted T cells, or PBMCs. Deeply sampled blood TCRbeta repertoires from subjects exposed to, actively infected with, or recovered from COVID-19 were included in the dataset. The repertoires were released in a freely available public database meant as a resource for research on the immune response to SARS-CoV-2. The samples were drawn from the first 160 participants of the ongoing ImmuneRACE study and from over a thousand subjects provided by 6 global collaborators. The sample metadata nearly always contained a de-identified subject ID, COVID-19 status, age in years and sex. HLA class I and class II types, where available, came from metadata supplied by the sample provider rather than from assay-based typing. Points the paper makes about the study in general: The amount of clinical and demographic metadata varied by source and participant and was provided uncurated.

TCRbeta CDR3 regions were amplified from genomic DNA using the immunoSEQ Assay, a bias-controlled multiplex PCR. Regarding the original processing steps: The number of nucleated cells in each sample was estimated by amplification of reference gene primers within the assay. Sequence reads were collapsed and filtered to measure the absolute abundance of every unique TCRbeta CDR3 rearrangement. For each sample, productive Simpson clonality was calculated as the square root of Simpson's diversity index across productive rearrangements. TCRdb stores this immuneACCESS table with in-frame sequences only. Part of the clones is absent; in the studies checked, under half of the shortfall reflects unresolved V genes, and no reason is known for the rest. D and trimming come from the DNA, and the V and J calls and clone size come from that table. The sample has just under 250,000 clones on record, roughly 90% of them singletons. The ten largest clones take up over 4% of the sample.

Sequencing was performed on PBMCs or T cells enriched from blood (not recorded which). The chain is made from TRBV6-1 and TRBJ1-5; too little of a D gene remains to name it. This sequence originates from a woman aged 30 to 39 who had recovered from COVID-19. In nucleotide form, the sequence is TGTGCCAGCAGTGAAGGAGGAGGGAGCAATCAGCCCCAGCATTTT. It encodes CASSEGGGSNQPQHF.